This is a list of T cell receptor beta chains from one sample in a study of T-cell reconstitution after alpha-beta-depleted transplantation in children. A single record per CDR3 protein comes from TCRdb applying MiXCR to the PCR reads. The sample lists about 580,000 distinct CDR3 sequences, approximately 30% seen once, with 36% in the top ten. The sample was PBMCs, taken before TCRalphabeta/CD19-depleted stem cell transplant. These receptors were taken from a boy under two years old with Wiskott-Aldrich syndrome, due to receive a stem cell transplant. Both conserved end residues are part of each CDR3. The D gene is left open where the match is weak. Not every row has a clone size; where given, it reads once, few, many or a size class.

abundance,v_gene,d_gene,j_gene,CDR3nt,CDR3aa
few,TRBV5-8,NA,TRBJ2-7,TGTGCCAGCAGCTTCCTAAAAGACAGGATGCCCTACGAGCAGTACTTC,CASSFLKDRMPYEQYF
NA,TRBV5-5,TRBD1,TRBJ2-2,TGTGCCAGCTCCGACAGGGCGAACACCGGGGAGCTGTTTTTT,CASSDRANTGELFF
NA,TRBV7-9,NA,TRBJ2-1,TGTGCCAGCAGCCCCCCCAGGACTCCGGGTAATGAGCAGTTCTTC,CASSPPRTPGNEQFF
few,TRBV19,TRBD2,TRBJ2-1,TGTGCCAGTAGCATCCCCGGGTTAGCGGGCCCAAGCAATGAGCAGTTCTTC,CASSIPGLAGPSNEQFF
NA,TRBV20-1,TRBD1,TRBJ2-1,TGCAGTGCGGGGGACAGGGGGCGCCTGCGGGATGAGCATTTCTTC,CSAGDRGRLRDEHFF
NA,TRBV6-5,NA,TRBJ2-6,TGTGCCAGCAGTTACTCGAAACCTGAAACCTCTGGGGCCAACGTCCTGACTTTC,CASSYSKPETSGANVLTF
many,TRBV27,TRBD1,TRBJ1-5,TGTGCCAGCGATTCGCCCGGACAGGGTTATCAGCCCCAGCATTTT,CASDSPGQGYQPQHF
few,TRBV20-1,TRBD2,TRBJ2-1,TGCAGTGGGAAAGCGGGAGGCTCCTACAATGAGCAGTTCTTC,CSGKAGGSYNEQFF
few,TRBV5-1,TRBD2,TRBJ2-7,TGCGCCAGCAGCTTGGTACGGGAGGGCCTCGAGCAGTACTTC,CASSLVREGLEQYF
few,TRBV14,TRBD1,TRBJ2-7,TGTGCCAGCAGCCAAGAAGGGGACAGCGAGCAGTACTTC,CASSQEGDSEQYF
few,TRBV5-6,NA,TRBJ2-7,TGTGCCAGCAGCTTGAACCCCGGAGGGGCTAGGGAGCAGTACTTC,CASSLNPGGAREQYF
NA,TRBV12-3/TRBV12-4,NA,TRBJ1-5,TGTGCCAGCAGTGGGGGGGGATCGAGCAATCAGCCCCAGCATTTT,CASSGGGSSNQPQHF
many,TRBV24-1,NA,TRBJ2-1,TGTGCCACCAGTCGGGGAAATGAGCAGTTCTTC,CATSRGNEQFF
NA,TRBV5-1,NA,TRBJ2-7,TGCGCCAGCAGACCTAAGGGGGGAGCCTCCTACGAGCAGTACTTC,CASRPKGGASYEQYF
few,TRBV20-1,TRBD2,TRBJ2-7,TGCAGTGCTAGTGAGTCTAGCGGCGCCTACGAGCAGTACTTC,CSASESSGAYEQYF
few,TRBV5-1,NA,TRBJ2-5,TGCGCCAGCAGCGCTGGGACACCTCAAGAGACCCAGTACTTC,CASSAGTPQETQYF
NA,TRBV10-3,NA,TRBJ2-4,TGTGCCATCAGTGAGGTGGGCTCCGCCGAAAACATTCAGTACTTC,CAISEVGSAENIQYF
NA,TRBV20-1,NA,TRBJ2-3,TGCAGTGCTAAAATCGACAGTCTTAGCACAGATACGCAGTATTTT,CSAKIDSLSTDTQYF
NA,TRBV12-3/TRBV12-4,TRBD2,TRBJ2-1,TGTGCCAGCAGCACGACTAGCGGGACCGTCAATGAGCAGTTCTTC,CASSTTSGTVNEQFF
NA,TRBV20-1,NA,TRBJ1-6,TGCAGTGCTAGACCCCTTAGGGGCTCCTATAATTCACCCCTCCACTTT,CSARPLRGSYNSPLHF
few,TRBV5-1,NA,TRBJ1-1,TGCGCCAGCAGCTTGGTGTCGGGGGGGGACACTGAAGCTTTCTTT,CASSLVSGGDTEAFF
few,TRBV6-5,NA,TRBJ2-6,TGTGCCAGCAGTTACTCGGACAGCTTTTACTCTGGGGCCAACGTCCTGACTTTC,CASSYSDSFYSGANVLTF
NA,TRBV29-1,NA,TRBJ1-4,TGCAGCGTCGACCTGGCGGGTTATGAAAAACTGTTTTTT,CSVDLAGYEKLFF
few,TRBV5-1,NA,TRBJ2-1,TGCGCCAGCAGCTTGGTGTGGGGGCTACGGGAGCGATACAATGAGCAGTTCTTC,CASSLVWGLRERYNEQFF
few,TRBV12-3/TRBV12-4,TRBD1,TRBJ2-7,TGTGCCAGCAGTAAGACAGGGATCGGCTACGAGCAGTACTTC,CASSKTGIGYEQYF
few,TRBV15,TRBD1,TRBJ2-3,TGTGCCACCAGCCCCGGGACAGGGGACACAGATACGCAGTATTTT,CATSPGTGDTDTQYF
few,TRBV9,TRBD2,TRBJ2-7,TGTGCCAGCAGCCTGACGGCTAGCGGGAGCTTGTACGAGCAGTACTTC,CASSLTASGSLYEQYF
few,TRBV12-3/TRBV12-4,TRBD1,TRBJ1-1,TGTGCCAGCAGTTTCTACAGGGGGGGAGCTTTCTTT,CASSFYRGGAFF
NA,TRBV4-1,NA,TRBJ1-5,TGCGCCAGCAGCCAAGATATGGCGGGGGCTAACCGTGGCAATCAGCCCCAGCATTTT,CASSQDMAGANRGNQPQHF
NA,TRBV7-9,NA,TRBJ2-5,TGTGCCAGCAGCCCCCACATGGCGGGGAGAGGGTCGGAGACCCAGTACTTC,CASSPHMAGRGSETQYF
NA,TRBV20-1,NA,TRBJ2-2,TGCAGTGCTAGTTTATCCGGGATTAACACCGGGGAGCTGTTTTTT,CSASLSGINTGELFF
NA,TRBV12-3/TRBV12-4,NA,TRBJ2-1,TGTGCCAGCAGCCCGACTAGTATAGGGTTCGGTGAGCAGTTCTTC,CASSPTSIGFGEQFF
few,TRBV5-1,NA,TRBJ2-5,TGCGCCAGCAGCCACGGACCGATCCAAGAGACCCAGTACTTC,CASSHGPIQETQYF
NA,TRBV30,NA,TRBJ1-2,TGTGCCTGGAGTGTACGGGGACACTCCGGAGACCTCTATGGCTACACCTTC,CAWSVRGHSGDLYGYTF
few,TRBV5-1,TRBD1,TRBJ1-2,TGCGCCAGCAGCGGAACGGGACAGTCTTATGGCTACACCTTC,CASSGTGQSYGYTF
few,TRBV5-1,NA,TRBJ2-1,TGCGCCAGCAGCTTGGGCTCCACTACCACCAATGAGCAGTTCTTC,CASSLGSTTTNEQFF
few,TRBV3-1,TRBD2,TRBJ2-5,TGTGCCAGCAGCCAAGATCCCATAGTAGCGGGCCTAAAAAGGACCCAGTACTTC,CASSQDPIVAGLKRTQYF
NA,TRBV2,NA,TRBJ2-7,TGTGCCAGCATGCGGGACATCCCCTACGAGCAGTACTTC,CASMRDIPYEQYF
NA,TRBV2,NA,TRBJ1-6,TGTGCCAGCAACTTGGCGCTGGGATCACCCCTCCACTTT,CASNLALGSPLHF
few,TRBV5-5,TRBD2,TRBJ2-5,TGTGCCAGCAGGTATACCAAGCGGGAGCGAGAGACCCAGTACTTC,CASRYTKRERETQYF
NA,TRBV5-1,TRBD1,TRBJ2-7,TGCGCCAGCAGCCTGGGGACAGAACCTTCCTACGAGCAGTACTTC,CASSLGTEPSYEQYF
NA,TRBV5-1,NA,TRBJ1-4,TGCGCCAGCAGCTTGGACAGAGGGGAAAAACTGTTTTTT,CASSLDRGEKLFF
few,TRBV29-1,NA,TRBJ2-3,TGCAGCGTTGATTGGGGTACGCAGTATTTT,CSVDWGTQYF
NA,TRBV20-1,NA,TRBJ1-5,TGCAGTGCTAGAAGCGCCCGGGGGAATAATCAGCCCCAGCATTTT,CSARSARGNNQPQHF
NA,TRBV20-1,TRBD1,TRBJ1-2,TGCAGTGCCCCGGACAGGGGGAAGGATGGCTACACCTTC,CSAPDRGKDGYTF
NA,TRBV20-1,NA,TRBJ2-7,TGCAGTGCTGGGGGGAAGGGGCCCTACGAGCAGTACTTC,CSAGGKGPYEQYF
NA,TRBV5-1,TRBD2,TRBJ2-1,TGCGCCAGCAGCTTGGCCGGGACTAGCGGGAGTGGTTCCAATGAGCAGTTCTTC,CASSLAGTSGSGSNEQFF
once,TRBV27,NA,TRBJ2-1,TGTGCCAGCAGCCCCCCAGACAATGAGCAGTTCTTC,CASSPPDNEQFF
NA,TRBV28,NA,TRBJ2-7,TGTGCCAGCAGTTTGGTTGGGGGCGCGAAGCAGTACTTC,CASSLVGGAKQYF
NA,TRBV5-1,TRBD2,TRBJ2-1,TGCGCCAGCAGCTTGGAAGTGGGACTAGCGGGAGGGAATGAGCAGTTCTTC,CASSLEVGLAGGNEQFF
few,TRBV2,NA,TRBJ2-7,TGTGCCAGCATTTGGATTTGGGGGGAGAGCCACTACGAGCAGTACTTC,CASIWIWGESHYEQYF
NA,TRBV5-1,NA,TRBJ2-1,TGCGCCAGCAGTAAGGTGGGCTATGAGCAGTTCTTC,CASSKVGYEQFF
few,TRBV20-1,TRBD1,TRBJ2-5,TGCAGTGTTACGACAGGGAACCAAGAGACCCAGTACTTC,CSVTTGNQETQYF
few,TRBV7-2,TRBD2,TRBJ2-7,TGTGCCAGCAGCTTAGCGGGGGCGGGAGGGACCTACGAGCAGTACTTC,CASSLAGAGGTYEQYF